One T cell receptor beta chain is described in this entry. No antigen is known for it. The sample belongs to a study of T cell responses to AZD1222 COVID-19 vaccine. Findings and limits, study-wide: After two AZD1222 doses, spike-specific TCR breadth and depth rose versus day 0. No repertoire was sampled before or during the peak T cell response, only after it.

With 0 bases removed from V and 8 bases from J, the gap between germline ends came to 14 bases. The CDR3 runs to 15 residues. Germline V CDR1 and CDR2: SGHRS, YFSETQ. Assay used: immunoSEQ multiplex PCR; TCRdb lists only in-frame clones, some missing. The table records around 100,000 clones, 90% to 95% of them present only once. The sample consisted of peripheral blood, taken on day 0 of AZD1222 vaccination. The chain recombines TRBV5-1 with TRBJ1-4; perhaps TRBD1 as D (6 bases). The TCR comes from an adult in good health. CDR3: CASSLAGGREEKLFF. The CDR3 DNA is TGCGCCAGCAGCTTGGCCGGGGGCAGAGAAGAAAAACTGTTTTTT.